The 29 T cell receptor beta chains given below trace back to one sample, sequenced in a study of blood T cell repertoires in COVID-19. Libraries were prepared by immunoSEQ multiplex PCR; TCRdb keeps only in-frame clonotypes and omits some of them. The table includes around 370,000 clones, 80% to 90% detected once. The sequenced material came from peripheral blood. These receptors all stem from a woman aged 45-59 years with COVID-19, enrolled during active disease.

CDR3 region: CASSLGRTGWNYGYTF. CDR3 bases: TGCGCCAGCAGCTTGGGGAGGACAGGGTGGAACTATGGCTACACCTTC. The rearrangement joins TRBV5-1 to TRBJ1-2; 8 bases agree with TRBD1. V shed 0 bases and J 2 bases; nucleotides not matched to a gene: 6. The CDR3 is 16 residues long. The germline V gene has CDR1 SGHRS and CDR2 YFSETQ.

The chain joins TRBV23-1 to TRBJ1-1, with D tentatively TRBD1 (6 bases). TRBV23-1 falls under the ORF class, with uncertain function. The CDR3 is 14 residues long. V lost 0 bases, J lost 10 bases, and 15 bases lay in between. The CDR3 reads CASSQSGTTPGAFF. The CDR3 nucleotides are TGCGCCAGCAGTCAATCCGGGACAACCCCAGGAGCTTTCTTT.

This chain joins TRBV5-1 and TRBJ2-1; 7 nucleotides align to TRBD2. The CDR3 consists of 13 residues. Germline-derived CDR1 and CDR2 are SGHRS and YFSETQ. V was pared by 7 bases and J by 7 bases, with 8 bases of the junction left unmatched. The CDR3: CASGKSGENEQFF. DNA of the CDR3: TGCGCCAGCGGTAAAAGCGGGGAGAATGAGCAGTTCTTC.

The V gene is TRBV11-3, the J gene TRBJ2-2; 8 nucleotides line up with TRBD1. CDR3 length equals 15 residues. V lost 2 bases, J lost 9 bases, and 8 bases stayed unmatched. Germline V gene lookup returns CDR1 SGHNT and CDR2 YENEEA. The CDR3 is CASSLLKRTGRELFF. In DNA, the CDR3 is TGTGCCAGCAGCTTACTAAAAAGGACAGGGAGGGAGCTGTTTTTT.

The chain's CDR3 is CASSLDRSAGGELFF. The CDR3 DNA is TGCGCCAGCAGCTTGGATAGGTCTGCGGGCGGGGAGCTGTTTTTT. This chain connects TRBV5-1 to TRBJ2-2; tentative D call: TRBD2 (5 bases). Germline CDR1 reads SGHRS; CDR2 reads YFSETQ. The CDR3 consists of 15 residues. V was shortened by 0 bases and J by 7 bases, with 13 bases between the two germline ends.

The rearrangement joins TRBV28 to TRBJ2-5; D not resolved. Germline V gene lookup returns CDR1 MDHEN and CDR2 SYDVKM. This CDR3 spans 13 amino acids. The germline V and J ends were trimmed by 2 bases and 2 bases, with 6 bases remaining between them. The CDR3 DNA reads TGTGCCAGCAGTTTAGTTGCGCAAGAGACCCAGTACTTC. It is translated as CASSLVAQETQYF. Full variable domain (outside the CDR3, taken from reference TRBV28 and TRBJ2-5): DVKVTQSSRYLVKRTGEKVFLECVQDMDHENMFWYRQDPGLGLRLIYFSYDVKMKEKGDIPEGYSVSREKKERFSLILESASTNQTSMYLCASSLVAQETQYFGPGTRLLVL.

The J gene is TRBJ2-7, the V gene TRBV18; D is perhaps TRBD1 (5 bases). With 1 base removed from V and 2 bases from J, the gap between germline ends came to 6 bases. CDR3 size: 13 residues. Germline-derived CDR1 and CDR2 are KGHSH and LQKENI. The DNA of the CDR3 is TGTGCCAGCTCACCACAGGACACCTACGAGCAGTACTTC. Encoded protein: CASSPQDTYEQYF.

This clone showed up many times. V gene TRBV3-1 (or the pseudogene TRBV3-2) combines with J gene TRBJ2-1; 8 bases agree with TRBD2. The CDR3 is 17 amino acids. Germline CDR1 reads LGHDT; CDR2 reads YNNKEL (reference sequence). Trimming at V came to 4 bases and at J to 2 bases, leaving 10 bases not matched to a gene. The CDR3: CASSPHAGGKPYNEQFF. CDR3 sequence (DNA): TGTGCCAGCAGCCCCCACGCGGGAGGCAAACCCTACAATGAGCAGTTCTTC.

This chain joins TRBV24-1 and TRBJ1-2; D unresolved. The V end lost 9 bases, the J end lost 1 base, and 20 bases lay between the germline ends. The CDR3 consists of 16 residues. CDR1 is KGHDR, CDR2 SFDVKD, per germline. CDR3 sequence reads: CATSREDRVNNYGYTF. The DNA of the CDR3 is TGTGCCACCTCGAGGGAGGATAGGGTAAATAACTATGGCTACACCTTC.

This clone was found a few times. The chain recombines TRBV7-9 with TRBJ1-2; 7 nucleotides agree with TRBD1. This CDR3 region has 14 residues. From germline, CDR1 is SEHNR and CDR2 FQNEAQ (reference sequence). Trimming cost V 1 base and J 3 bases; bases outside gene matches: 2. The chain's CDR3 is CASSLGQGDYGYTF. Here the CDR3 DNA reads TGTGCCAGCAGCTTAGGACAGGGCGACTATGGCTACACCTTC.

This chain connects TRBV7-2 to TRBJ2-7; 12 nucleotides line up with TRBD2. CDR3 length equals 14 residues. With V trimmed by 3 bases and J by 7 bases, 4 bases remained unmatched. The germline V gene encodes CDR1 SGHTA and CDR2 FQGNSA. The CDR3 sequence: CASSLTSGSGEQYF. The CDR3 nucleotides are TGTGCCAGCAGCTTGACTAGCGGGAGTGGAGAGCAGTACTTC.

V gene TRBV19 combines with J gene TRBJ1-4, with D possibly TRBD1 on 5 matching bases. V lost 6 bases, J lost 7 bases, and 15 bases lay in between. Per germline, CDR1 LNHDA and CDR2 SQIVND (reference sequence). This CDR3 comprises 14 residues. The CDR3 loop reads CASSPGGFGEKLFF. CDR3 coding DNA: TGTGCCAGTAGCCCTGGGGGGTTCGGTGAAAAACTGTTTTTT.

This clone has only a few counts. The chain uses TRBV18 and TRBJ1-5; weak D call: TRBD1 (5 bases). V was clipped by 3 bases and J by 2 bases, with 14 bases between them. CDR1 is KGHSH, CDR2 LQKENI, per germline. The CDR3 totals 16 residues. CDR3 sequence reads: CASSPLGPRGNQPQHF. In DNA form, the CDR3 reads TGTGCCAGCTCACCCCTAGGACCCAGGGGCAATCAGCCCCAGCATTTT. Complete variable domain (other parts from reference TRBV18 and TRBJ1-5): NAGVMQNPRHLVRRRGQEARLRCSPMKGHSHVYWYRQLPEEGLKFMVYLQKENIIDESGMPKERFSAEFPKEGPSILRIQQVVRGDSAAYFCASSPLGPRGNQPQHFGDGTRLSIL.

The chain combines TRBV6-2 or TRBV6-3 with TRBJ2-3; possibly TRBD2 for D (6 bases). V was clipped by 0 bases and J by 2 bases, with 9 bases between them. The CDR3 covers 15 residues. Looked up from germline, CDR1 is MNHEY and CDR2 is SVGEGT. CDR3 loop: CASSYSGGITDTQYF. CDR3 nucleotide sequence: TGTGCCAGCAGTTACTCTGGCGGGATCACAGATACGCAGTATTTT.

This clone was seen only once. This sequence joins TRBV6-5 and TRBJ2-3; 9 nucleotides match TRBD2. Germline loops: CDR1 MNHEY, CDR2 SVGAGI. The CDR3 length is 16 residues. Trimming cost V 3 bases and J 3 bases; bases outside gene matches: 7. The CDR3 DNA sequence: TGTGCCAGCAGTTATCTAGCGGGAATAAGTACAGATACGCAGTATTTT. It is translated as CASSYLAGISTDTQYF.

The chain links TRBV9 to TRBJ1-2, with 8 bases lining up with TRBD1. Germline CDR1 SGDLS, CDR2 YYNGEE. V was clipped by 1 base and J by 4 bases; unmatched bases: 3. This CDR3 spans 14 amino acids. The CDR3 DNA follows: TGTGCCAGCAGCGTAAGGACAGGGACCTATGGCTACACCTTC. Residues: CASSVRTGTYGYTF.

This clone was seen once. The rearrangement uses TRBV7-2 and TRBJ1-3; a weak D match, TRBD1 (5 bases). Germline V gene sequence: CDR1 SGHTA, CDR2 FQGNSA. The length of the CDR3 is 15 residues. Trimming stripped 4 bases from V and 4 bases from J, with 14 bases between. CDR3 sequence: CASSSSGVNGNTIYF. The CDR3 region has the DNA TGTGCCAGCAGCTCCTCGGGGGTGAACGGAAACACCATATATTTT.

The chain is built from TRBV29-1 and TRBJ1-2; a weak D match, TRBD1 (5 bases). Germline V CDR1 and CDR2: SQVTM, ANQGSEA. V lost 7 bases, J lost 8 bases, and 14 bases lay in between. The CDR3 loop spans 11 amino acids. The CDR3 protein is CSDRLPGGYTF. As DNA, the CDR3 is TGCAGCGACAGGCTACCCGGCGGCTACACCTTC.

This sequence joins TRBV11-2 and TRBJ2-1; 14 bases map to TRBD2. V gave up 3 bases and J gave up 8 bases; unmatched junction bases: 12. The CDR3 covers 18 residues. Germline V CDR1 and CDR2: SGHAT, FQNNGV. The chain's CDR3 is CASSLRQPGLAGVDEQFF. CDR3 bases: TGTGCCAGCAGCTTGCGACAACCGGGACTAGCGGGAGTGGATGAGCAGTTCTTC.

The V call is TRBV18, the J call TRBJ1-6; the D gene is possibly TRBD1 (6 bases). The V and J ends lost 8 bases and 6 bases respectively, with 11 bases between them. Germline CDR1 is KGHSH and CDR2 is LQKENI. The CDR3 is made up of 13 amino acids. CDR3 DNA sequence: TGTGCCAGCCCAAGGACAGTTAATTCACCCCTCCACTTT. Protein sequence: CASPRTVNSPLHF.

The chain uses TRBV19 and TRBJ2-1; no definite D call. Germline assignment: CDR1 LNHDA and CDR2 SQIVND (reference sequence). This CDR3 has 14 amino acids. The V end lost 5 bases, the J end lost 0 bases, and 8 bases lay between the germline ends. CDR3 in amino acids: CASSLKSSYNEQFF. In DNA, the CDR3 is TGTGCCAGTAGTCTAAAGAGCTCCTACAATGAGCAGTTCTTC.

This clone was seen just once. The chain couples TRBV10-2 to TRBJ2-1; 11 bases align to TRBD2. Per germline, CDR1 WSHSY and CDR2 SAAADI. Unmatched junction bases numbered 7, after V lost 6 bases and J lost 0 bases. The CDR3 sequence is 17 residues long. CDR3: CASSVLAGGSSYNEQFF. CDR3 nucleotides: TGCGCCAGCAGCGTTTTAGCGGGAGGGAGCTCCTACAATGAGCAGTTCTTC.

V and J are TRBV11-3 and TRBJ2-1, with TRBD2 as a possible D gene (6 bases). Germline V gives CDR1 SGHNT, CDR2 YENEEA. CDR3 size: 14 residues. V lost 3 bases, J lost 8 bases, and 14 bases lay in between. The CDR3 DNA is TGTGCCAGCAGCTTGGGACTTCGGCAGGATGAGCAGTTCTTC. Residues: CASSLGLRQDEQFF.

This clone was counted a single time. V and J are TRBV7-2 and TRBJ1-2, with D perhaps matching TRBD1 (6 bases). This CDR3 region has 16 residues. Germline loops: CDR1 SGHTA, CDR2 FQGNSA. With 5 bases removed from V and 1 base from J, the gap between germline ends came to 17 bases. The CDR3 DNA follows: TGTGCCAGCAGCCCAGAGACGGGACATATTAACTATGGCTACACCTTC. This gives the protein CASSPETGHINYGYTF.

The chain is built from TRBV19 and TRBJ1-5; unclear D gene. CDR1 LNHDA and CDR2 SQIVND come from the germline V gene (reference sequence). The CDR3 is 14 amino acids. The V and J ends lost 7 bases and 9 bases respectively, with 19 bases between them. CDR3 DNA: TGTGCCAGTAAGTTTATAGACCGTCGGGGGCCCCAGCATTTT. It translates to CASKFIDRRGPQHF.

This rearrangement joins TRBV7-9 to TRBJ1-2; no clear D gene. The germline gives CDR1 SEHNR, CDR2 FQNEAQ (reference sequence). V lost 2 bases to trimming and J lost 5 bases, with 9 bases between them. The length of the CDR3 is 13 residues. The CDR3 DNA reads TGTGCCAGCAGCTTAATAACAGCTTATGGCTACACCTTC. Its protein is CASSLITAYGYTF.

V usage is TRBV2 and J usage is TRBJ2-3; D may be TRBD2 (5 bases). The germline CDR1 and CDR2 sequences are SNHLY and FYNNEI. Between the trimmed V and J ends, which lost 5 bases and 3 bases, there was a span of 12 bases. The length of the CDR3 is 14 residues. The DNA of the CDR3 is TGTGCCAGCAGTTTAGGGAGTGGTACAGATACGCAGTATTTT. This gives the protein CASSLGSGTDTQYF.

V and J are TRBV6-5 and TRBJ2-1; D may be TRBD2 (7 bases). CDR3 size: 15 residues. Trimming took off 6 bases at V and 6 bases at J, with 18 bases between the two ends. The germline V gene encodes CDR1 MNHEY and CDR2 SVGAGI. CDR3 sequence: CASSPRGGALNEQFF. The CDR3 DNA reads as TGTGCCAGCAGCCCCCGAGGGGGGGCTCTCAATGAGCAGTTCTTC.

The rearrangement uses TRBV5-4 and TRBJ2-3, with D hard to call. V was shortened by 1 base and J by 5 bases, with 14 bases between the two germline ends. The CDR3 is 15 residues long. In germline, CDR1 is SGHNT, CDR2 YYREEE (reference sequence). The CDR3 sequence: CASSLPGPRGDTQYF. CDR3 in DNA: TGTGCCAGCAGCTTGCCCGGCCCCCGCGGAGATACGCAGTATTTT.